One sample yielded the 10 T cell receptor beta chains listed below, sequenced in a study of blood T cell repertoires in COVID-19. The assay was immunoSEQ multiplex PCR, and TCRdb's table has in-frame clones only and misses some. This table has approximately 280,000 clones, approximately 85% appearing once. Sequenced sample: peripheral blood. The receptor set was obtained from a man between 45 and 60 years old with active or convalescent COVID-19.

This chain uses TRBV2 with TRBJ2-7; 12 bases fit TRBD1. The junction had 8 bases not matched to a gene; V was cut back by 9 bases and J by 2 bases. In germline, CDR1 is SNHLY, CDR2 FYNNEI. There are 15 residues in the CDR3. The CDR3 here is CASKPGQGAPYEQYF. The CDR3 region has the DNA TGTGCCAGTAAACCGGGACAGGGGGCTCCCTACGAGCAGTACTTC.

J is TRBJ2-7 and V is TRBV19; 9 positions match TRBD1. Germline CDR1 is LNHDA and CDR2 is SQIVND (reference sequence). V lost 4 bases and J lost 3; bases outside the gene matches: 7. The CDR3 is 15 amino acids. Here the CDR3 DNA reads TGTGCCAGTAGTAACCGGGACAGGGACATCTACGAGCAGTACTTC. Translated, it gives CASSNRDRDIYEQYF. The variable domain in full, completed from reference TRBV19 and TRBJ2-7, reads DGGITQSPKYLFRKEGQNVTLSCEQNLNHDAMYWYRQDPGQGLRLIYYSQIVNDFQKGDIAEGYSVSREKKESFPLTVTSAQKNPTAFYLCASSNRDRDIYEQYFGPGTRLTVT.

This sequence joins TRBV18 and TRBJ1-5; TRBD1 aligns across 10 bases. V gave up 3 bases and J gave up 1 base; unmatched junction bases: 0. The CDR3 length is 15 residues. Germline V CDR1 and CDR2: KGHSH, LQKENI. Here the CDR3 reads CASSPGQGSNQPQHF. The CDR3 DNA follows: TGTGCCAGCTCACCGGGACAGGGGAGCAATCAGCCCCAGCATTTT.

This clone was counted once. The CDR3 coding sequence is TGTGCCAGCAGCTGGGGGGGTTCGAGTAATGAAAAACTGTTTTTT. This gives the protein CASSWGGSSNEKLFF. The gene calls are TRBV2 and TRBJ1-4, with D perhaps matching TRBD1 (5 bases). The CDR3 sequence is 15 residues long. V was shortened by 6 bases and J by 4 bases, with 15 bases between the two germline ends. Per the germline V gene, CDR1 is SNHLY and CDR2 is FYNNEI.

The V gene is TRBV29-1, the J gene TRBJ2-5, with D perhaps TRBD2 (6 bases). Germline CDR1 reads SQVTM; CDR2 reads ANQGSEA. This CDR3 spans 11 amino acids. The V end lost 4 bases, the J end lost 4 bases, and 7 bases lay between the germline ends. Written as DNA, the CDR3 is TGCAGCGTTGTGCGGGGAGAGACCCAGTACTTC. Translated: CSVVRGETQYF.

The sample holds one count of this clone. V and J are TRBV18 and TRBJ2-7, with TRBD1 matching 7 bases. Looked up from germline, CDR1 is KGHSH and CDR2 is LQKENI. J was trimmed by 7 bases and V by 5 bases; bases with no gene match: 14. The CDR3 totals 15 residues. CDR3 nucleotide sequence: TGTGCCAGCTCATCGATGGAAGGGGGCGTAGGGGAGCAGTACTTC. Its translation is CASSSMEGGVGEQYF.

CDR3 coding DNA: TGCGCCAGCAGCCAAGGACTAGCGGGGGCCGGTGAGCAGTTCTTC. This codes for CASSQGLAGAGEQFF. The J gene is TRBJ2-1, the V gene TRBV4-1, with 12 bases lining up with TRBD2. V lost 1 base to trimming and J lost 9 bases; unmatched junction nucleotides: 4. This CDR3 is built from 15 residues. Germline CDR1 reads MGHRA; CDR2 reads YSYEKL.

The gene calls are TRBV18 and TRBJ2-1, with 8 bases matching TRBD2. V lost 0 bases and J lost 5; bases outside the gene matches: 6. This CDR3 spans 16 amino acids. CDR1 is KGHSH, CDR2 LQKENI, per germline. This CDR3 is CASSPPMGTRNNEQFF. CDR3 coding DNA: TGTGCCAGCTCACCACCGATGGGGACTAGGAACAATGAGCAGTTCTTC.

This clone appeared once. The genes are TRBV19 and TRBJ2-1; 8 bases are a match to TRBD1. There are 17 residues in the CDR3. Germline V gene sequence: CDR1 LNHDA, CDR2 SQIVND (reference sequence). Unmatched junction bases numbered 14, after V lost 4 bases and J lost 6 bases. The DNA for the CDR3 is TGTGCCAGTAGTACACCCAGGGGGCGTGAAGTTAGCAATGAGCAGTTCTTC. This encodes CASSTPRGREVSNEQFF.

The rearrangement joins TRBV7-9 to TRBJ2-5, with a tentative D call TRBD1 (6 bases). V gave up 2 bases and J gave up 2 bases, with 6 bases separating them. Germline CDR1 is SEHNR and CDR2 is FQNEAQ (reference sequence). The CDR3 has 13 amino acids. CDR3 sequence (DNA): TGTGCCAGCAGCTTAAGGGGGCAAGAGACCCAGTACTTC. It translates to CASSLRGQETQYF.